Following are 24 T cell receptor beta chains from one sample sequenced in a study of human T cells and chemical hapten exposure. Via MiXCR, TCRdb re-called the RACE reads, giving one row per CDR3 protein. This sample yields about 120,000 distinct CDR3 sequences, of which about 12% are seen a single time; around 1.4% belongs to the top ten. Time point noted: patch test 1, 2 weeks after DPC sensitization. Treatment specified: therapeutic diphenylcyclopropenone sensitization with weekly scalp DPC. This sample comprised whole blood, obtained in connection with sensitization to the hapten diphenylcyclopropenone (DPC). These receptors were obtained from a woman between 50 and 59 years old with alopecia areata. Some clones in this sample may be carry-over from other donors' samples.

At least ten counts were recorded for this clonotype. This chain connects TRBV6-2 or TRBV6-3 to TRBJ1-5; D not resolved. The CDR3 totals 14 residues. Trimming shortened V by 0 bases and J by 3 bases, and 6 bases separated the two germline ends. Germline V gene sequence: CDR1 MNHEY, CDR2 SVGEGT. CDR3 sequence: CASSYSGVNQPQHF. CDR3 nucleotide sequence: TGTGCCAGCAGTTACTCCGGGGTCAATCAGCCCCAGCATTTT.

The rearrangement links TRBV6-2 or TRBV6-3 to TRBJ1-6; 9 nucleotides line up with TRBD1. The CDR3 runs to 16 residues. CDR1 is MNHEY and CDR2 is SVGEGT in the germline V gene. V was pared by 4 bases and J by 6 bases, with 7 bases of the junction left unmatched. The CDR3 sequence: CASSFRGTGPNSPLHF. The CDR3 region has the DNA TGTGCCAGCAGTTTTCGGGGGACAGGGCCTAATTCACCCCTCCACTTT.

This rearrangement joins TRBV18 to TRBJ2-1; TRBD2 matches 8 bases. The trim removed 3 bases at V and 6 bases at J, leaving 16 bases unmatched. Germline V gene sequence: CDR1 KGHSH, CDR2 LQKENI. The CDR3 consists of 18 residues. The CDR3 DNA sequence: TGTGCCAGCTCACCGACGCTACGGGGGGGCGCGTTGGGCAATGAGCAGTTCTTC. This translates into CASSPTLRGGALGNEQFF. The entire variable domain, with the rest obtained from reference TRBV18 and TRBJ2-1, is as follows: NAGVMQNPRHLVRRRGQEARLRCSPMKGHSHVYWYRQLPEEGLKFMVYLQKENIIDESGMPKERFSAEFPKEGPSILRIQQVVRGDSAAYFCASSPTLRGGALGNEQFFGPGTRLTVL.

The table lists this clonotype with many counts. This CDR3 reads CASSPRTVDNSPLHF. As DNA, the CDR3 is TGTGCCAGCAGCCCACGGACAGTCGATAATTCACCCCTCCACTTT. The V and J genes are TRBV7-9 and TRBJ1-6; maybe TRBD1 (6 bases). This CDR3 is built from 15 residues. Trimming pared 5 bases from V and 5 bases from J, leaving 13 bases between. The germline CDR1 and CDR2 sequences are SEHNR and FQNEAQ (reference sequence). The full variable domain, with the rest looked up from reference TRBV7-9 and TRBJ1-6, is DTGVSQNPRHKITKRGQNVTFRCDPISEHNRLYWYRQTLGQGPEFLTYFQNEAQLEKSRLLSDRFSAERPKGSFSTLEIQRTEQGDSAMYLCASSPRTVDNSPLHFGNGTRLTVT.

V gene TRBV12-3 or TRBV12-4 combines with J gene TRBJ1-5; D is unresolved. V lost 3 bases, J lost 4 bases, and 10 bases lay in between. This CDR3 region has 14 residues. CDR3 sequence: CASSFGHGNQPQHF. For the CDR3, the DNA is TGTGCCAGCAGTTTTGGTCATGGGAATCAGCCCCAGCATTTT.

This clonotype showed up many times. V usage is TRBV7-2 and J usage is TRBJ2-5; D remains ambiguous. The CDR3 is made up of 14 amino acids. Trimming took off 3 bases at V and 5 bases at J, with 13 bases between the two ends. The germline V gene has CDR1 SGHTA and CDR2 FQGNSA. The CDR3 nucleotides read TGTGCCAGCAGCTTGACCCCCGTTATCGAGACCCAGTACTTC. It is translated as CASSLTPVIETQYF.

At least ten counts were recorded for this clonotype. This chain uses TRBV7-9 with TRBJ2-3, with D perhaps TRBD2 (6 bases). This CDR3 contains 13 residues. V was trimmed by 4 bases and J by 1 base, leaving 6 bases between them. Looked up from germline, CDR1 is SEHNR and CDR2 is FQNEAQ (reference sequence). DNA for the CDR3: TGTGCCAGCAGCTCGGGGGGCACAGATACGCAGTATTTT. Encoded protein: CASSSGGTDTQYF.

This clonotype was detected many times. The CDR3 region is CASSGERGGVHEQFF. The CDR3 DNA follows: TGTGCCAGCAGCGGAGAGCGGGGGGGCGTCCATGAGCAGTTCTTC. J is TRBJ2-1 and V is TRBV7-2; 10 bases fit TRBD2. CDR1 is SGHTA, CDR2 FQGNSA, per germline. V trimming: 5 bases; J trimming: 8 bases; junction bases outside the gene matches: 9. The CDR3 is 15 amino acids.

The V call is TRBV11-2, the J call TRBJ2-5, with TRBD2 matching over 10 bases. Per germline, CDR1 SGHAT and CDR2 FQNNGV. J gave up 4 bases and V 1 base, and 3 bases lay outside the gene matches. The CDR3 consists of 15 residues. CDR3 region: CASSLVGTSVETQYF. CDR3 DNA sequence: TGTGCCAGCAGCTTAGTTGGGACTAGCGTAGAGACCCAGTACTTC.

This clonotype was seen many times. The chain links TRBV6-2 or TRBV6-3 to TRBJ1-6; no firm D call. V dropped 10 bases and J dropped 9 bases, with 28 bases sitting between them. CDR3 size: 17 residues. Germline-derived CDR1 and CDR2 are MNHEY and SVGEGT. CDR3 bases: TGTGCCACCAAATTCGGGCTCGCGGATTCCCCTTTTTCACCCCTCCACTTT. This sequence encodes CATKFGLADSPFSPLHF.

This clonotype has more than one count but fewer than ten. The chain combines TRBV2 with TRBJ1-3; D is ambiguous. This CDR3 spans 16 amino acids. Germline V lookup: CDR1 SNHLY, CDR2 FYNNEI. V was shortened by 6 bases and J by 4 bases, with 19 bases between the two germline ends. The CDR3 nucleotides are TGTGCCAGCAGCGTTTATGCGGGGAGCGGAGGAAACACCATATATTTT. The encoded protein is CASSVYAGSGGNTIYF.

This clonotype was counted only a few times. The chain combines TRBV18 with TRBJ2-2; D unresolved. The CDR3 has 18 residues. The V and J ends lost 1 base and 5 bases respectively, with 20 bases between them. Germline V gene sequence: CDR1 KGHSH, CDR2 LQKENI. CDR3 nucleotides: TGTGCCAGCTCACCACTGAATTTAAAGACAACCGGGACCGGGGAGCTGTTTTTT. It is translated as CASSPLNLKTTGTGELFF.

The sample holds a few counts of this clonotype. V is TRBV7-8 and J is TRBJ2-3, with 9 nucleotides matching TRBD2. Germline CDR1 SGHVS, CDR2 FQNEAQ. Unmatched junction bases numbered 3, after V lost 4 bases and J lost 4 bases. The CDR3 runs 14 residues. The CDR3: CASSSGLAPDTQYF. The DNA for the CDR3 is TGTGCCAGCAGCTCGGGACTAGCTCCAGATACGCAGTATTTT.

This clonotype turned up a few times. The CDR3 loop reads CASSGTGASPLHF. The CDR3 region has the DNA TGTGCCAGCAGCGGGACAGGGGCCTCACCCCTCCACTTT. The chain has TRBV7-8 and TRBJ1-6; 10 bases line up with TRBD1. In germline, CDR1 is SGHVS, CDR2 FQNEAQ. This CDR3 has 13 residues. The V gene end was trimmed by 5 bases and the J gene end by 10 bases; junction bases not matched to a gene: 2.

This clonotype turned up a few times. The gene calls are TRBV3-1 and TRBJ2-2; 7 positions match TRBD2. Germline V gene lookup returns CDR1 LGHDT and CDR2 YNNKEL (reference sequence). The CDR3 sequence is 17 residues long. The ends lost 4 bases at V and 5 bases at J; junction bases unmatched: 13. The CDR3 here is CASSPKGWEGRTGELFF. In DNA, the CDR3 is TGTGCCAGCAGCCCGAAAGGGTGGGAGGGCCGAACCGGGGAGCTGTTTTTT.

The rearrangement joins TRBV28 to TRBJ2-7; TRBD1 is a possible D gene (6 bases). Germline CDR1 is MDHEN and CDR2 is SYDVKM. The CDR3 covers 16 residues. Trimming cost V 8 bases and J 6 bases, with 26 bases left between them. The CDR3 DNA reads TGTGCCAGCCGAACCCCCGGCCGTGACCCCAGGGGCGAGCAGTACTTC. This translates into CASRTPGRDPRGEQYF.

In its sample, this clonotype was seen many times. The chain uses TRBV7-2 and TRBJ1-6; the D gene is possibly TRBD1 (5 bases). Germline V gene sequence: CDR1 SGHTA, CDR2 FQGNSA. The CDR3 sequence is 15 residues long. The V and J ends lost 0 bases and 7 bases respectively, with 10 bases between them. Here the CDR3 DNA reads TGTGCCAGCAGCTTAGCCGGGGCTCGAAATTCACCCCTCCACTTT. Its protein is CASSLAGARNSPLHF.

The rearrangement uses TRBV24-1 and TRBJ2-3, with 9 bases matching TRBD1. This CDR3 spans 16 amino acids. Germline CDR1 KGHDR, CDR2 SFDVKD. J lost 11 bases, V lost 3 bases, and 14 bases had no gene match. The CDR3 region is CATSDPGTGFIRGQYF. CDR3 sequence (DNA): TGTGCCACCAGTGATCCCGGGACAGGGTTCATCCGTGGGCAGTATTTT.

V and J are TRBV7-9 and TRBJ2-1; no clear D. The germline gives CDR1 SEHNR, CDR2 FQNEAQ (reference sequence). The CDR3 is 16 residues long. Deletions cut 5 bases from V and 8 bases from J, with 22 bases between. This chain's CDR3 is CASSNILHEVSDEQFF. CDR3 bases: TGTGCCAGCAGCAATATATTACACGAGGTGTCCGATGAGCAGTTCTTC. Using reference TRBV7-9 and TRBJ2-1 for the parts outside the CDR3, the full variable domain is DTGVSQNPRHKITKRGQNVTFRCDPISEHNRLYWYRQTLGQGPEFLTYFQNEAQLEKSRLLSDRFSAERPKGSFSTLEIQRTEQGDSAMYLCASSNILHEVSDEQFFGPGTRLTVL.

This clonotype was counted many times. The CDR3 bases are TGTGCCAGCAGTTCCCAGGGGGTGGGGGAAGCTTTCTTT. As protein: CASSSQGVGEAFF. The V call is TRBV12-3 or TRBV12-4, the J call TRBJ1-1; 7 positions match TRBD1. The CDR3 length is 13 residues. V shed 4 bases, J shed 8 bases, and the junction held 7 bases outside the gene matches.

Points on this clonotype: A much more abundant neighbour one base away suggests this may be a read error. The J gene is TRBJ1-6, the V gene TRBV4-2, with 8 nucleotides matching TRBD1. This CDR3 is 15 amino acids long. Germline loops: CDR1 LGHNA, CDR2 YNFKEQ. The CDR3 here is CASTVQGAYNSSLHF. CDR3 DNA: TGTGCCAGCACAGTCCAGGGGGCTTATAATTCATCCCTCCACTTT.

This chain joins TRBV28 and TRBJ1-5; D ambiguous. Germline CDR1 is MDHEN and CDR2 is SYDVKM. Trimming shortened V by 6 bases and J by 1 base, and 19 bases separated the two germline ends. CDR3 length equals 17 residues. The DNA of the CDR3 is TGTGCCAGCAGACACCCAACTCGGCGGTGGAGCAATCAGCCCCAGCATTTT. Its translation: CASRHPTRRWSNQPQHF.

The chain has TRBV28 and TRBJ2-7; 9 bases fit TRBD2. CDR1 and CDR2 (germline): MDHEN, SYDVKM. The CDR3 has 17 residues. V lost 6 bases and J lost 2; bases outside the gene matches: 14. CDR3 coding DNA: TGTGCCAGCAGCCCGGTCGGCGGGAGGGCCTCGCCCTACGAGCAGTACTTC. It translates to CASSPVGGRASPYEQYF.

The table lists this clonotype with many counts. The rearrangement uses TRBV6-2 or TRBV6-3 and TRBJ2-7; D ambiguous. The length of the CDR3 is 13 residues. The germline V gene encodes CDR1 MNHEY and CDR2 SVGEGT. Trimming shortened V by 6 bases and J by 3 bases, and 12 bases separated the two germline ends. The CDR3 loop reads CASSQSRSYEQYF. The CDR3 nucleotides are TGTGCCAGCAGCCAAAGTCGCAGCTACGAGCAGTACTTC.